The entry below gives a single T cell receptor (beta chain) sequence along with its context. Germline values: CDR1 SEHNR, CDR2 FQNEAQ (reference sequence). The CDR3 covers 16 residues. Trimming took off 2 bases at V and 0 bases at J, with 11 bases between the two ends. The sample comes from a study of Ad26.COV2.S vaccination and SARS-CoV-2 variants. Treatment noted: around 19 received Ad26.COV2.S at low or high dose, single or two shots; 5 received placebo; per-sample allocation not given. After the first vaccine or placebo injection, samples were drawn on day 63. Some clones are missing from TCRdb's copy, which holds only in-frame ones; the method was immunoSEQ multiplex PCR. The table lists 250,000 to 300,000 clones, approximately 87% of them singletons.

The chain employs TRBV7-9 and TRBJ1-3, with D unclear. Specimen: peripheral blood, collected in a trial of Ad26.COV2.S vaccine versus placebo. This sequence was found in a person between 18 and 60 years old who received the Ad26.COV2.S COVID-19 vaccine or a placebo. For the CDR3, the DNA is TGTGCCAGCAGCTTACCTACAGTAAACTCTGGAAACACCATATATTTT. Its translation: CASSLPTVNSGNTIYF.